This T cell receptor beta chain is drawn from a study of blood T cell repertoires in COVID-19. Study-wide background: The study drew acute and convalescent COVID-19 samples from the United States, Italy and Spain. Sample material is recorded as cDNA or gDNA derived from T cells, B-cell-depleted T cells, or PBMCs.

In the study's own analysis: From reference gene primer amplification, estimates of nucleated cell counts were derived. The repertoire was sequenced with immunoSEQ multiplex PCR; TCRdb's copy has only in-frame clones and lacks some. That table gives V, J and clone size, and the DNA gave D and trimming. Here the sample spans about 230,000 clones, around 82% being singletons. V was pared by 6 bases and J by 4 bases, with 19 bases of the junction left unmatched. Germline V gene lookup returns CDR1 LNHDA and CDR2 SQIVND (reference sequence). This CDR3 is built from 19 residues. This clone was observed a handful of times.

The sequenced material came from peripheral blood. The chain links TRBV19 to TRBJ2-1; 9 bases agree with TRBD2. This TCR was recovered from a man at least 80 years old with acute or convalescent COVID-19. The CDR3 reads CASSRSYGTSPSGYNEQFF. CDR3 bases: TGTGCCAGTAGCCGATCCTATGGGACTAGCCCTTCAGGGTACAATGAGCAGTTCTTC.